This TCR beta chain was recovered during a study of blood T cell repertoires in COVID-19. About the study: The United States, Italy and Spain provided the acute and convalescent COVID-19 samples. Nucleic acid was either cDNA or gDNA, and it came from T cells, B-cell-depleted T cells, or PBMCs.

In the authors' workflow: Estimation of nucleated cell counts was performed using reference gene primer amplification. Generated by immunoSEQ multiplex PCR, the TCRdb table keeps only in-frame clones and is missing some. V and J calls and clone size come straight from that table; D and trimming were deduced from the DNA. The profile shows more than 200,000 clones, about 86% of them singletons. CDR1 and CDR2 (germline): SGHRS, YFSETQ. The CDR3 is 16 amino acids. J lost 9 bases, V lost 6 bases, and 14 bases had no gene match. The gene calls are TRBV5-1 and TRBJ1-6, with TRBD1 identical over 8 bases. Material: peripheral blood. The clonotype comes from a young man with active or convalescent COVID-19. DNA of the CDR3: TGCGCCAGCAAACGCCTGTCGGGACAGGACCTTTCACCCCTCCACTTT. Protein sequence: CASKRLSGQDLSPLHF.